This TCR beta chain appears in the sequencing data of a study of post-analysis software for immune sequencing data. J lost 1 base, V lost 4 bases, and 6 bases had no gene match. The CDR3 covers 16 residues. Germline CDR1 LGHDT, CDR2 YNNKEL (reference sequence). This clonotype was counted ten times or more. Its target is not known. Unique molecular identifiers were present in the TCR beta cDNA libraries. Between 1 and 10 million T cells gave rise to some 470,000 cDNA molecules. Each CDR3 protein gets one entry after TCRdb re-called the PCR reads with MiXCR. The sample lists a few hundred thousand distinct CDR3 sequences; just over 35% were seen once. Whole-study findings and limits: There was significantly lower normalized Chao1 diversity in multiple sclerosis patients than in controls. Compared with controls, patients had more of 4 to 6 TRBV segments, including TRBV5-6, TRBV5-1 and TRBV20-1.

The origin of this receptor is a girl aged 10 to 17 with multiple sclerosis. The sequencing input was blood. The V and J genes are TRBV3-1 and TRBJ2-1, with 8 bases matching TRBD1. CDR3 sequence reads: CASSPTNRGSYNEQFF. The CDR3 region has the DNA TGTGCCAGCAGCCCCACAAACAGGGGGTCCTACAATGAGCAGTTCTTC.